The next 7 T cell receptor beta chains were all read from a single sample in a study of metastatic and nonmetastatic thyroid tumors. Using MiXCR, TCRdb re-called clones from the PCR reads. The sample lists roughly 30,000 clones, 30% occurring once. Patients were all untreated before their thyroid surgery. Sequencing was carried out using blood. The origin of the receptors is a female donor with papillary thyroid cancer or a benign thyroid nodule (not recorded which). Some clones in this sample may be carry-over from other donors' samples.

This clone came up many times. The chain combines TRBV14 with TRBJ2-7; 13 nucleotides agree with TRBD2. The ends lost 0 bases at V and 2 bases at J; junction bases unmatched: 10. Germline loops: CDR1 SGHDN, CDR2 FVKESK. The CDR3 contains 19 residues. The CDR3 nucleotides are TGTGCCAGCAGCCAAGACTGGGCCTCCGGGACTAGCGGGACCTACGAGCAGTACTTC. It specifies CASSQDWASGTSGTYEQYF.

This clone was detected once. The chain uses TRBV11-3 and TRBJ2-3; the D gene is possibly TRBD1 (5 bases). Germline V gene data show CDR1 as SGHNT and CDR2 as YENEEA. V shed 4 bases and J shed 4 bases, with 12 bases lying between them. CDR3 length: 14 amino acids. CDR3 DNA sequence: TGTGCCAGCAGCTCGGTCCTAGGGGCAGATACGCAGTATTTT. Residues: CASSSVLGADTQYF.

J is TRBJ2-2 and V is TRBV6-5; the match to TRBD2 covers 8 bases. After removal of 0 bases from V and 6 bases from J, the junction contained 6 bases not matched to a gene. This CDR3 has 16 amino acids. Germline V lookup: CDR1 MNHEY, CDR2 SVGAGI. CDR3 in DNA: TGTGCCAGCAGTTACTCTGTCGGGAGGGCCGCCGGGGAGCTGTTTTTT. Translated, it gives CASSYSVGRAAGELFF.

This clone was observed at least ten times. In DNA form, the CDR3 reads TGTGCCAGCAGCCGGACTAGCGGGAGTTACAATGAGCAGTTCTTC. It translates to CASSRTSGSYNEQFF. J is TRBJ2-1 and V is TRBV7-2, with 13 bases fitting TRBD2. The CDR3 spans 15 residues. The J segment lost 4 bases and the V segment lost 5 bases, leaving 2 bases of the junction unmatched. Germline V gene data show CDR1 as SGHTA and CDR2 as FQGNSA.

The rearrangement uses TRBV4-1 and TRBJ2-7, with D tentatively TRBD1 or TRBD2 (5 bases each). The CDR3 has 14 residues. V lost 3 bases and J 6 bases, leaving 15 bases between the germline ends. CDR1 is MGHRA and CDR2 is YSYEKL in the germline V gene. The CDR3 nucleotides read TGCGCCAGCAGCCAGAGGACACTAGGATCCGAGCAGTACTTC. Translated, it gives CASSQRTLGSEQYF.

This chain links TRBV18 with TRBJ2-7; D is undetermined. The CDR3 has 14 amino acids. Trimming took off 2 bases at V and 3 bases at J, with 11 bases between the two ends. Germline V gene data show CDR1 as KGHSH and CDR2 as LQKENI. In DNA, the CDR3 is TGTGCCAGCTCACCAACGGGTCTACGCTACGAGCAGTACTTC. Protein product: CASSPTGLRYEQYF. Using reference TRBV18 and TRBJ2-7 for the parts outside the CDR3, the full variable domain is NAGVMQNPRHLVRRRGQEARLRCSPMKGHSHVYWYRQLPEEGLKFMVYLQKENIIDESGMPKERFSAEFPKEGPSILRIQQVVRGDSAAYFCASSPTGLRYEQYFGPGTRLTVT.

This chain uses TRBV5-6 with TRBJ1-2; D gene uncertain. Deletions cut 4 bases from V and 1 base from J, with 20 bases between. Germline values: CDR1 SGHDT, CDR2 YYEEEE. The CDR3 loop spans 17 amino acids. As DNA, the CDR3 is TGTGCCAGCAGCCCCCCGCCCGGGTCCTGGGTTAACTATGGCTACACCTTC. It specifies CASSPPPGSWVNYGYTF.